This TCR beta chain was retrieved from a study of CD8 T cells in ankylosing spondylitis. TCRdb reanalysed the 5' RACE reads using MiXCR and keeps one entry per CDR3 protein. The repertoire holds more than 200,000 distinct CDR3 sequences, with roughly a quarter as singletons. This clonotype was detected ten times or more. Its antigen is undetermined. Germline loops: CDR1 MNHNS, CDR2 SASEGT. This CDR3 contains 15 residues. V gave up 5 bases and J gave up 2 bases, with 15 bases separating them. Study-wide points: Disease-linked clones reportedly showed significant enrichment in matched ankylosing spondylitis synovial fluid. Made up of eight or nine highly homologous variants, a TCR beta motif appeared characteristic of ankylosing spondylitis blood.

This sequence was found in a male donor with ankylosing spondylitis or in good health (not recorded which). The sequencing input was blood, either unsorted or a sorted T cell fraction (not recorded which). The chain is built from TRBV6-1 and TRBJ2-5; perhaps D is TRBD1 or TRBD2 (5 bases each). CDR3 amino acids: CASSSSPGRQETQYF. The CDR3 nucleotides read TGTGCCAGCAGTAGCTCCCCGGGACGACAAGAGACCCAGTACTTC.